This T cell receptor (beta chain) was captured in a study of early T cells in non-severe SARS-CoV-2 infection. Overall study context: Sequenced bulk RNA came from whole blood that was unsorted, and chains were unpaired.

This clonotype has at least ten counts. The CDR3 runs to 13 residues. V trimming: 6 bases; J trimming: 4 bases; junction bases outside the gene matches: 6. From germline, CDR1 is DFQATT and CDR2 SNEGSKA (reference sequence). Separate cDNA molecules each had unique molecular identifiers attached to them. TCRdb fed the 5' RACE reads into MiXCR, producing one record per CDR3 protein. The table records fewer than 35,000 distinct CDR3 sequences, about 10% of them present only once. This chain uses TRBV20-1 with TRBJ1-5; 7 bases agree with TRBD1. Sequencing was performed on whole blood. The source is an adult who was a healthcare worker with PCR-confirmed SARS-CoV-2 infection or an uninfected control (not recorded which). The CDR3 DNA reads TGCAGTGCCAAGAGGGACAGAAATCAGCCCCAGCATTTT. This translates into CSAKRDRNQPQHF.